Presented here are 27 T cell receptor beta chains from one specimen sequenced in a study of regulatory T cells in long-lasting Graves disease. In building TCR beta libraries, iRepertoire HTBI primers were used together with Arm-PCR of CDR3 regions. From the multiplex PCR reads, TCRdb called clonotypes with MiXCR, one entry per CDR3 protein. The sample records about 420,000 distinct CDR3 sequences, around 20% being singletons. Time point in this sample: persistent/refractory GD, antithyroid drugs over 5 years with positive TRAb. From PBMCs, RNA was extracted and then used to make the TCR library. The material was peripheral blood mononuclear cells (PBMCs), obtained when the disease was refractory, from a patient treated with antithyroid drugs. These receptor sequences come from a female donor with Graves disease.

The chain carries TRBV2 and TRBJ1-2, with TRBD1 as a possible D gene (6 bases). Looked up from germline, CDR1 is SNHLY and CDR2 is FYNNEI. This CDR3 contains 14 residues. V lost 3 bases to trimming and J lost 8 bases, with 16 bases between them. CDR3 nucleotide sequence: TGTGCCAGCAGTGACACAGGGAGGAATTACGGCTACACCTTC. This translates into CASSDTGRNYGYTF.

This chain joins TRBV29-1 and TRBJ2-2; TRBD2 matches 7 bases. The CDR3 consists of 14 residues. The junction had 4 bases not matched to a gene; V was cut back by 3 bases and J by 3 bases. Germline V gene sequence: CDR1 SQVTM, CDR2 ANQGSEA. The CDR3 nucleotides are TGCAGCGTTGAGGCGGGAGAGGACACCGGGGAGCTGTTTTTT. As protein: CSVEAGEDTGELFF.

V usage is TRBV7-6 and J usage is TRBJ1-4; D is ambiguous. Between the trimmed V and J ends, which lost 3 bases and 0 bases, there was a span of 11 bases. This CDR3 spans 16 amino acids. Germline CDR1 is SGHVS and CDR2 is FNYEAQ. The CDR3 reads CASSFTGLTTNEKLFF. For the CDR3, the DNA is TGTGCCAGCAGCTTTACCGGGTTAACAACTAATGAAAAACTGTTTTTT.

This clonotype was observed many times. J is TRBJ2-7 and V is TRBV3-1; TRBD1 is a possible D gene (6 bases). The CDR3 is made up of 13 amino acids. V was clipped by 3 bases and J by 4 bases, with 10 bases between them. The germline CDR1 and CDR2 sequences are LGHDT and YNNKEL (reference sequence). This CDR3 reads CASSQGAGYEQYF. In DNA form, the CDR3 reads TGTGCCAGCAGCCAGGGGGCAGGATACGAGCAGTACTTC.

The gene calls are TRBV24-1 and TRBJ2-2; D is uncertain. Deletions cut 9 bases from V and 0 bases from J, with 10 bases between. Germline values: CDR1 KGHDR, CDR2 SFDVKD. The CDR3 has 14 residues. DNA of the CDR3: TGTGCCACCCAATCGCACACGAACACCGGGGAGCTGTTTTTT. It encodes CATQSHTNTGELFF.

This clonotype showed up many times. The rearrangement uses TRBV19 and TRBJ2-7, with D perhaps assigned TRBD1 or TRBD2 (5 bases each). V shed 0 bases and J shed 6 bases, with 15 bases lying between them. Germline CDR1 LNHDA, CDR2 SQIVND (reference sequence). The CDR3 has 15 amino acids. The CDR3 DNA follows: TGTGCCAGTAGTATAGATGCCGTTCGGGACGGCGAGCAGTACTTC. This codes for CASSIDAVRDGEQYF.

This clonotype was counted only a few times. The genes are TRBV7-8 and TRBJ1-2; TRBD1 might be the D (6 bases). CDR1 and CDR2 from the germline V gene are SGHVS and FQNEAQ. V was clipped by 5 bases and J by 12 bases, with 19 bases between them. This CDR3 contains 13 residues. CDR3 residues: CASSRGGPGPHTF. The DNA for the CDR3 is TGTGCCAGCAGCCGGGGGGGCCCAGGCCCCCACACCTTC.

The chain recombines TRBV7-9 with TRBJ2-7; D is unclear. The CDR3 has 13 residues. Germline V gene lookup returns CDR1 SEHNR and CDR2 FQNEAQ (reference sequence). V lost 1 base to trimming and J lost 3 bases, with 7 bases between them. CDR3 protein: CASSLGSYYEQYF. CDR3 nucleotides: TGTGCCAGCAGCTTAGGGAGTTACTACGAGCAGTACTTC.

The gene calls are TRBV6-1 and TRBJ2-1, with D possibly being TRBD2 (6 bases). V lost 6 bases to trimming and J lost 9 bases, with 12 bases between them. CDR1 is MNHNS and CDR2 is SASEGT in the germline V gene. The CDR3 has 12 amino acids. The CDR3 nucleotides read TGTGCCAGCAGGCGGGACGGGGGTGAGCAGTTCTTC. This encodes CASRRDGGEQFF.

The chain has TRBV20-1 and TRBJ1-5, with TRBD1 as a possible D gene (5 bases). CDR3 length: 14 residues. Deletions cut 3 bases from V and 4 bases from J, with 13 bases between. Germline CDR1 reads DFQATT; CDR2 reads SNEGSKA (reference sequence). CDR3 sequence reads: CSARTGTRNQPQHF. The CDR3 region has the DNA TGCAGTGCTAGGACCGGGACTCGAAATCAGCCCCAGCATTTT.

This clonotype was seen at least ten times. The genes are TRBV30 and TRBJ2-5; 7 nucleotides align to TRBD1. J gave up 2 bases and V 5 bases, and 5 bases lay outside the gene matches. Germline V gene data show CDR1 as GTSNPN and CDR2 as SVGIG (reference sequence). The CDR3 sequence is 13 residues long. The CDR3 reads CAWLQGPQETQYF. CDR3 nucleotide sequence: TGTGCCTGGTTACAGGGGCCACAAGAGACCCAGTACTTC.

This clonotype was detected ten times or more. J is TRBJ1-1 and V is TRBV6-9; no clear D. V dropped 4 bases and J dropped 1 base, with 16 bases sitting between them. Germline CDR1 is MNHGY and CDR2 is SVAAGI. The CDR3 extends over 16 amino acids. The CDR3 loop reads CASSSGLRFKNTEAFF. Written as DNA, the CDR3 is TGTGCCAGCAGTTCCGGACTCCGGTTCAAGAACACTGAAGCTTTCTTT.

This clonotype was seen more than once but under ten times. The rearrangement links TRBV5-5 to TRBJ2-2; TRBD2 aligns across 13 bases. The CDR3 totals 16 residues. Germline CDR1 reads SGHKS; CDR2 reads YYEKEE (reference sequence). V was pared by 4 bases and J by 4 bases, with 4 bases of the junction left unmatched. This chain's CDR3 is CASSRTSGGSTGELFF. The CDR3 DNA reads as TGTGCCAGCAGCCGGACTAGCGGGGGAAGCACCGGGGAGCTGTTTTTT.

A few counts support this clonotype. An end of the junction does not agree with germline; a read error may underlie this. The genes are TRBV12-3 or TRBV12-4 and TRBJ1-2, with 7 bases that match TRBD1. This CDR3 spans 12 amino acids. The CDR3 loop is CTSSQGQSGYTF. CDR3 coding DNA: TGTACCAGCAGCCAGGGACAGTCTGGCTACACCTTC.

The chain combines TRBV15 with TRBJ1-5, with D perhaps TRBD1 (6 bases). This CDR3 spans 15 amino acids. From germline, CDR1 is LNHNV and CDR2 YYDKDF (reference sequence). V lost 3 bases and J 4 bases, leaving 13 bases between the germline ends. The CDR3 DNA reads TGTGCCACCAGCAGTGGCAGGGGCGGAAATCAGCCCCAGCATTTT. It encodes CATSSGRGGNQPQHF.

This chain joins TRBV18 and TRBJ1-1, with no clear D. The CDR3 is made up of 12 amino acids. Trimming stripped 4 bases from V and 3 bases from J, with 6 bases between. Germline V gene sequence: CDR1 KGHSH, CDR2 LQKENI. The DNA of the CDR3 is TGTGCCAGCTCACGGATGGACACTGAAGCTTTCTTT. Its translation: CASSRMDTEAFF. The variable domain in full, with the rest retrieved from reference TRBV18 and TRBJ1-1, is NAGVMQNPRHLVRRRGQEARLRCSPMKGHSHVYWYRQLPEEGLKFMVYLQKENIIDESGMPKERFSAEFPKEGPSILRIQQVVRGDSAAYFCASSRMDTEAFFGQGTRLTVV.

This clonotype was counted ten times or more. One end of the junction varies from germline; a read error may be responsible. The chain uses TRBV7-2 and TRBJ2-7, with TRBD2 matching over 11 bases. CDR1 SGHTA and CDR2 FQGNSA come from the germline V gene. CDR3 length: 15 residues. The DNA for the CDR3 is TGCGCCAGCAGCCGGAATCTAGCGGGAGGCTACGAGCAGTACTTC. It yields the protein CASSRNLAGGYEQYF.

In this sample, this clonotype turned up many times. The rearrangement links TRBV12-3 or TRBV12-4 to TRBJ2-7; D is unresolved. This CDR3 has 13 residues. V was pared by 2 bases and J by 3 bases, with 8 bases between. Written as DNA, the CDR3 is TGTGCCAGCAGTTTACAGAGAGTCTACGAGCAGTACTTC. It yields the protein CASSLQRVYEQYF.

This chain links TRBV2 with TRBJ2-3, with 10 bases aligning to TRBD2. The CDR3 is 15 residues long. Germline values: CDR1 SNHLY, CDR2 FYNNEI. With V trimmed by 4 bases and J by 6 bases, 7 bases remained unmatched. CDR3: CASSVSSGSFDTQYF. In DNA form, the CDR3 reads TGTGCCAGCAGTGTTTCTAGCGGGAGTTTCGATACGCAGTATTTT.

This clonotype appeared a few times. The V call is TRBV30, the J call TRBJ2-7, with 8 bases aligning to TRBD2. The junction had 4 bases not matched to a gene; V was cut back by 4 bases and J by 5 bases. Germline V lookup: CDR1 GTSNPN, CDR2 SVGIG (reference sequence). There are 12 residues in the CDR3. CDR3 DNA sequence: TGTGCCTGGACCCGCGGGGGGCACGAGCAGTACTTC. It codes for CAWTRGGHEQYF.

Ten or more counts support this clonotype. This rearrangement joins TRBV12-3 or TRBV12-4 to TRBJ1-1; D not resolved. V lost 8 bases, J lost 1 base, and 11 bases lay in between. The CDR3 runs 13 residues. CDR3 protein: CASGNSRNTEAFF. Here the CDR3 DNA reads TGTGCCAGCGGGAACAGCCGGAACACTGAAGCTTTCTTT.

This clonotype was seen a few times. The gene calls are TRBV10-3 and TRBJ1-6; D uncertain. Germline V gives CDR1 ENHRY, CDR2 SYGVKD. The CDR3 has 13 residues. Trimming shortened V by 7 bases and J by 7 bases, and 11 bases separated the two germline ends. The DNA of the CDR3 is TGTGCCATCATGGAGACGGGAAATTCACCCCTCCACTTT. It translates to CAIMETGNSPLHF.

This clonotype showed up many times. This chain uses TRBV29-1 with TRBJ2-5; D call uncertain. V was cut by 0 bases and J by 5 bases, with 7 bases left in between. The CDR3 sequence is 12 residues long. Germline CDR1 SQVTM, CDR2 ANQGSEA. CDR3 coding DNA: TGCAGCGTTGAAGATCTTCCGGAGACCCAGTACTTC. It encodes CSVEDLPETQYF.

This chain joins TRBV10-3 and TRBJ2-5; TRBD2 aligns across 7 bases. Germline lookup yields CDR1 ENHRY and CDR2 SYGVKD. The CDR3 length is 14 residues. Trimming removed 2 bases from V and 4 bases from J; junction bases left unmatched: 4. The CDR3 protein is CAISERSSGETQYF. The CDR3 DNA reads TGTGCCATCAGTGAGAGGTCTAGCGGAGAGACCCAGTACTTC.

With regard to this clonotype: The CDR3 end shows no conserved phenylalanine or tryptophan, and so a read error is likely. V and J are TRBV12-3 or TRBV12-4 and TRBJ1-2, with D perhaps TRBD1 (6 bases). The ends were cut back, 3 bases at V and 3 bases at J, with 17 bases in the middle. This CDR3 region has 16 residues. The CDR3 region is CASSFYTGRYDYGYTL. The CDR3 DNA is TGTGCCAGCAGTTTTTATACAGGGCGATATGACTATGGCTACACCCTC.

The CDR3 coding sequence is TGTGCCAGCAGCCAAGGAACAGGGGGCGATGGCTACACCTTC. Its protein product is CASSQGTGGDGYTF. This rearrangement joins TRBV5-5 to TRBJ1-2, with TRBD1 identical over 9 bases. This CDR3 comprises 14 residues. V lost 4 bases to trimming and J lost 6 bases; unmatched junction nucleotides: 7. Germline CDR1 SGHKS, CDR2 YYEKEE (reference sequence). The whole variable domain, remainder taken from reference TRBV5-5 and TRBJ1-2, is DAGVTQSPTHLIKTRGQQVTLRCSPISGHKSVSWYQQVLGQGPQFIFQYYEKEERGRGNFPDRFSARQFPNYSSELNVNALLLGDSALYLCASSQGTGGDGYTFGSGTRLTVV.

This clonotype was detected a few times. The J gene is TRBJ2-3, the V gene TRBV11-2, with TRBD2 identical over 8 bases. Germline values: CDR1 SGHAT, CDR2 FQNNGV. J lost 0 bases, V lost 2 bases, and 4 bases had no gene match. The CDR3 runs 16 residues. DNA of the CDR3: TGTGCCAGCAGCTTACGCGGGAGGACTAGCACAGATACGCAGTATTTT. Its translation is CASSLRGRTSTDTQYF. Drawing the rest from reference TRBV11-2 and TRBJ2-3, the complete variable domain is EAGVAQSPRYKIIEKRQSVAFWCNPISGHATLYWYQQILGQGPKLLIQFQNNGVVDDSQLPKDRFSAERLKGVDSTLKIQPAKLEDSAVYLCASSLRGRTSTDTQYFGPGTRLTVL.